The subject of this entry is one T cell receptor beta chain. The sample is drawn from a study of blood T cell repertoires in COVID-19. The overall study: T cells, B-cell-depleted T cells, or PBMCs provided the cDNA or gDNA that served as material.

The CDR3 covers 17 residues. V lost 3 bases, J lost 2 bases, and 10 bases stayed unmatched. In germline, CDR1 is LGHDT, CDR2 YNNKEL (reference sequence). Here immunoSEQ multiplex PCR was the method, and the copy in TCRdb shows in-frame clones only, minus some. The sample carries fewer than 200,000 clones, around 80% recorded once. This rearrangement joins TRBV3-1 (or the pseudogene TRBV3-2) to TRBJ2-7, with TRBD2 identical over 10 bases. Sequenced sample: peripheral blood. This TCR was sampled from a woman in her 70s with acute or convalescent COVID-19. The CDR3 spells CASSQNRGTSAPYEQYF. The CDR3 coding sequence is TGTGCCAGCAGCCAGAATCGTGGGACTAGCGCGCCCTACGAGCAGTACTTC.